Listed below are T cell receptor beta chains from one sample, sequenced in a study of blood T cell repertoires in COVID-19. Here immunoSEQ multiplex PCR was the method, and the copy in TCRdb shows in-frame clones only, minus some. This sample has approximately 230,000 clones, with around 88% found just once. The sample comprised peripheral blood. These receptors were collected from a woman in her twenties or thirties with COVID-19, enrolled during active disease. Each CDR3 is given with its conserved first and last residue. The D gene is left open where the match is weak. Expanded clones get a size class; other rows say once, few or many, or leave the size out.

clone size: -
V gene: TRBV27
D gene: TRBD2
J gene: TRBJ2-5
CDR3 DNA: TGTGCCAGCAGTTTATTAAACTCTGTGGGAGGGCCTGAGACCCAGTACTTC
CDR3 protein: CASSLLNSVGGPETQYF

clone size: -
V gene: TRBV3-1/TRBV3-2
D gene: -
J gene: TRBJ1-5
CDR3 DNA: TGTGCCAGCAGCCTTGGACTGAGTAGCAATCAGCCCCAGCATTTT
CDR3 protein: CASSLGLSSNQPQHF

clone size: once
V gene: TRBV9
D gene: -
J gene: TRBJ1-2
CDR3 DNA: TGTGCCAGCAGCGTAGCTACCAAGACAAGTTTTAACTATGGCTACACCTTC
CDR3 protein: CASSVATKTSFNYGYTF

clone size: -
V gene: TRBV7-9
D gene: -
J gene: TRBJ2-7
CDR3 DNA: TGTGCCAGCAGCCAGGATGGCGGGGACGGGGAGCAGTACTTC
CDR3 protein: CASSQDGGDGEQYF

clone size: -
V gene: TRBV3-1/TRBV3-2
D gene: TRBD2
J gene: TRBJ2-5
CDR3 DNA: TGTGCCAGCAGCCAAGACGGACTGGGGGGGGAGACCCAGTACTTC
CDR3 protein: CASSQDGLGGETQYF

clone size: -
V gene: TRBV28
D gene: -
J gene: TRBJ2-4
CDR3 DNA: TGTGCCAGCAGTTTGTTAGGGAGAGGGAACATTCAGTACTTC
CDR3 protein: CASSLLGRGNIQYF

clone size: once
V gene: TRBV12-3/TRBV12-4
D gene: -
J gene: TRBJ1-1
CDR3 DNA: TGTGCCAGCACCATTGTCAGGGGCGCTGAAGCTTTCTTT
CDR3 protein: CASTIVRGAEAFF

clone size: -
V gene: TRBV5-4
D gene: TRBD2
J gene: TRBJ2-5
CDR3 DNA: TGTGCCAGCGGCGGGGGGATGGAGACCCAGTACTTC
CDR3 protein: CASGGGMETQYF

clone size: -
V gene: TRBV7-2
D gene: -
J gene: TRBJ2-1
CDR3 DNA: TGTGCCAGCAGCCCTCCCGGGGGGCCGGGGGGTGAGCAGTTCTTC
CDR3 protein: CASSPPGGPGGEQFF

clone size: -
V gene: TRBV9
D gene: TRBD1
J gene: TRBJ2-1
CDR3 DNA: TGTGCCAGCAGCGTACTGACAGGGGGGAATGAGCAGTTCTTC
CDR3 protein: CASSVLTGGNEQFF

clone size: -
V gene: TRBV6-2/TRBV6-3
D gene: TRBD1
J gene: TRBJ1-5
CDR3 DNA: TGTGCCAGCGGCCGACAGGGAAGCAATCAGCCCCAGCATTTT
CDR3 protein: CASGRQGSNQPQHF

clone size: few
V gene: TRBV7-2
D gene: TRBD2
J gene: TRBJ2-3
CDR3 DNA: TGTGCCAGCAGACACAGAGGACTAGCGGGAAACACAGATACGCAGTATTTT
CDR3 protein: CASRHRGLAGNTDTQYF

clone size: -
V gene: TRBV5-1
D gene: -
J gene: TRBJ2-5
CDR3 DNA: TGCGCCAGCAGCTTGGAATACCCCCCGTCTAACAGTATCGAAGAGACCCAGTACTTC
CDR3 protein: CASSLEYPPSNSIEETQYF

clone size: -
V gene: TRBV28
D gene: -
J gene: TRBJ1-2
CDR3 DNA: TGTGCCAGCAGTTTATTGGGCAGGGGCACCTATGGCTACACCTTC
CDR3 protein: CASSLLGRGTYGYTF

clone size: few
V gene: TRBV2
D gene: TRBD1
J gene: TRBJ2-7
CDR3 DNA: TGTGCCAGCAGGAGCTTTAGGATGAGACAGGGGGGTATCGAGCAGTACTTC
CDR3 protein: CASRSFRMRQGGIEQYF